The 5 T cell receptor beta chains in this list originate from one sample, sequenced in a study of OX40 agonist ivuxolimab in advanced cancers. Sequencing used immunoSEQ multiplex PCR; TCRdb keeps in-frame clones, though not all of them. This sample has tens of thousands of clones; around 88% occur once, and the top ten carry about 2.4%. The sample consisted of CD4+ or CD8+ T cells sorted from blood, taken in a trial of the OX40 agonist ivuxolimab. The receptors were sampled from an adult with an advanced solid tumor such as melanoma, head and neck, liver or kidney cancer.

This clone is a singleton in its sample. This chain connects TRBV11-2 to TRBJ2-1, with D perhaps assigned TRBD1 or TRBD2 (6 bases each). Per germline, CDR1 SGHAT and CDR2 FQNNGV. This CDR3 comprises 13 residues. V lost 6 bases and J 8 bases, leaving 14 bases between the germline ends. The CDR3 region is CASRKEGGDEQFF. The CDR3 coding sequence is TGTGCCAGCAGAAAAGAGGGGGGCGATGAGCAGTTCTTC.

This clone occurred a few times. V usage is TRBV5-1 and J usage is TRBJ1-5; TRBD1 matches at 7 bases. The V gene end was trimmed by 3 bases and the J gene end by 1 base; junction bases not matched to a gene: 4. This CDR3 has 15 residues. Germline V lookup: CDR1 SGHRS, CDR2 YFSETQ. The CDR3 reads CASSYTTGSNQPQHF. In DNA form, the CDR3 reads TGCGCCAGCAGCTACACGACAGGGAGCAATCAGCCCCAGCATTTT.

This clone was detected a few times. Within the sample, other DNA sequences also encode this same CDR3. The chain uses TRBV7-8 and TRBJ1-5; D is unresolved. Between the trimmed V and J ends, which lost 1 base and 1 base, there was a span of 8 bases. This CDR3 is 15 amino acids long. CDR1 is SGHVS, CDR2 FQNEAQ, per germline. The CDR3 DNA follows: TGTGCCAGCAGCTTAGAGGGAAGCAGCAATCAGCCCCAGCATTTT. It is translated as CASSLEGSSNQPQHF.

The V and J genes are TRBV29-1 and TRBJ1-5, with D perhaps TRBD1 (5 bases). With 5 bases removed from V and 3 bases from J, the gap between germline ends came to 11 bases. CDR1 is SQVTM, CDR2 ANQGSEA, per germline. This CDR3 has 13 amino acids. Here the CDR3 DNA reads TGCAGCGTTAGTGTGGACATCAATCAGCCCCAGCATTTT. Translated: CSVSVDINQPQHF.

Written as DNA, the CDR3 is TGTGCCAGCAGTTACTCTAGGTGGGCCCGGCAGCCCCAGCATTTT. Protein sequence: CASSYSRWARQPQHF. V and J are TRBV6-5 and TRBJ1-5; no clear D. This CDR3 is built from 15 residues. The ends were cut back, 0 bases at V and 7 bases at J, with 13 bases in the middle. CDR1 MNHEY and CDR2 SVGAGI come from the germline V gene.